This TCR beta chain comes out of a study of kidney transplant recipient with SARS-CoV-2 infection. The ends lost 4 bases at V and 7 bases at J; junction bases unmatched: 9. CDR3 length equals 15 residues. Germline V gives CDR1 SGHDN, CDR2 FVKESK. TCRdb ran MiXCR on the reads and lists one entry per CDR3 protein. The sample lists under 250,000 distinct CDR3 sequences, 29% seen once, with 6% to 8.5% in the top ten. This clonotype originated in a male patient between 25 and 39 years old who had COVID-19 and was a kidney transplant recipient. The T cells may partly be graft donor cells. V gene TRBV14 combines with J gene TRBJ2-1; 8 bases map to TRBD2. The material sequenced was a blood sample, taken at baseline and around day 120 from a kidney transplant recipient. CDR3 DNA: TGTGCCAGCAGCCCGGGCCCCGGGACTAGAAATGAGCAGTTCTTC. This sequence encodes CASSPGPGTRNEQFF.